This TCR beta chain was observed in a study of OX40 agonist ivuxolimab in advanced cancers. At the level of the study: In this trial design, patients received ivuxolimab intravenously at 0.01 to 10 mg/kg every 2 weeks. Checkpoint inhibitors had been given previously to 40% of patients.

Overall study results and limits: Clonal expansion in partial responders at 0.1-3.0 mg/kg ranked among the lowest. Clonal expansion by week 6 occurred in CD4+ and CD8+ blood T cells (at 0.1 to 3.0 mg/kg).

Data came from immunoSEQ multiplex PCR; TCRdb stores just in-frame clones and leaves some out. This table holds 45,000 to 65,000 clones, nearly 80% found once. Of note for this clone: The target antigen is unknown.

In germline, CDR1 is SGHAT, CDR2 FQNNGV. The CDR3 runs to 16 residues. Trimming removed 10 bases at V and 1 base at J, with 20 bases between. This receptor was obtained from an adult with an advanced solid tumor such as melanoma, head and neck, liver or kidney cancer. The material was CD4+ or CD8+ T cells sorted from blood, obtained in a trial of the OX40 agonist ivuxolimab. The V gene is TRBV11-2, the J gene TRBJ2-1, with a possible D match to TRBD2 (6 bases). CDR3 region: CATRVDGGKSYNEQFF. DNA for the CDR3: TGTGCCACCCGCGTCGACGGGGGAAAATCCTACAATGAGCAGTTCTTC.